A few counts support the clone carrying this T cell receptor beta chain. CD8 cells classed as naive were CD45RO-negative and positively selected for CCR7, excluding terminally differentiated effector memory CD45RA+ cells. The sample originates from a study of shared clonotypes between healthy human individuals. In the authors' workflow: With immunoSEQ giving junction-only sequences and no quality scores, filtering differed. TCRdb's copy holds only in-frame clones and misses some; the assay was immunoSEQ multiplex PCR. The DNA was the basis for D and trimming; V, J and clone size are from that table. Here the sample spans about 2.1 million clones, about 93% being singletons. Trimming cost V 0 bases and J 5 bases, with 11 bases left between them. CDR1 SGDLS and CDR2 YYNGEE come from the germline V gene. The CDR3 loop spans 14 amino acids.

The J gene is TRBJ2-5, the V gene TRBV9; D tentatively reads TRBD1 or TRBD2 (6 bases each). The origin of this receptor is a man aged 18 to 29 in good health. Some clones in this sample may be carry-over from other donors' samples. Sequenced: naive CD8+ T cells from PBMCs. The CDR3 DNA sequence: TGTGCCAGCAGCGTAGGGGGGGCTCGGGAGACCCAGTACTTC. This sequence encodes CASSVGGARETQYF.